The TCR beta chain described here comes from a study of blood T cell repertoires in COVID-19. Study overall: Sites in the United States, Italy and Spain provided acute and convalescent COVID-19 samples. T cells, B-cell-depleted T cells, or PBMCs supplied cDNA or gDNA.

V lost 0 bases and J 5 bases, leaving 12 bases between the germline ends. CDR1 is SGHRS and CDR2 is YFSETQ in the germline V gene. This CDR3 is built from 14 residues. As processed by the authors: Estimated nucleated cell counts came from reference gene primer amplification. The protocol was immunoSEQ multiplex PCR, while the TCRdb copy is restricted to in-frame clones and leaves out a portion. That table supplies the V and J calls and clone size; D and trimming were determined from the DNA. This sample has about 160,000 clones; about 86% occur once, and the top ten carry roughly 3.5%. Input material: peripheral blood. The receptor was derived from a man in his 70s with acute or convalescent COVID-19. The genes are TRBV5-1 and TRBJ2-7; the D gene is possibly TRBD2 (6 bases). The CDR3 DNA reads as TGCGCCAGCAGCTTGGGACTAGGGCCGAACGAGCAGTACTTC. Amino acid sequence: CASSLGLGPNEQYF.